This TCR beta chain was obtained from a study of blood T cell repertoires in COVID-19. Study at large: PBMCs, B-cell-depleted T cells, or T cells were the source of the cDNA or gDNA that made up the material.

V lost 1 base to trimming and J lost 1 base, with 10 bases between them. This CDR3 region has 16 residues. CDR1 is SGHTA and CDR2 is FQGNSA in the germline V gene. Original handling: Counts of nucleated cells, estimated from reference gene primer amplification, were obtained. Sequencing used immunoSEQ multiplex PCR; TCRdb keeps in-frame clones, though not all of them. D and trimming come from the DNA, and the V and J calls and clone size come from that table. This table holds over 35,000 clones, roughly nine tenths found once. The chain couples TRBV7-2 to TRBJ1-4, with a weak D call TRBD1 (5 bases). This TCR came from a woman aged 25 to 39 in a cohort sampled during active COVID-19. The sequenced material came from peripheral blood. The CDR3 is CASSLVDTLTNEKLFF. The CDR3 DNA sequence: TGTGCCAGCAGCTTAGTGGACACCTTAACTAATGAAAAACTGTTTTTT.